This T cell receptor beta chain came from a study of cytomegalovirus exposure and HLA in healthy donors. Across the study: Drawn from HLA-typed donors, tens of millions of unique TCRs were held in an early data release.

The PCR used 60 Vbeta and 13 Jbeta primers. TCRdb's table, derived via immunoSEQ multiplex PCR, lists solely in-frame clones and lacks some. The sample lists approximately 240,000 clones; more than 85% were seen once. This CDR3 region has 19 residues. Germline CDR1 and CDR2: SGHAT and FQNNGV. V lost 5 bases, J lost 3 bases, and 20 bases stayed unmatched. The sequence was obtained from a woman aged 18-35 years in good health and CMV-seronegative. The genes are TRBV11-2 and TRBJ2-7, with TRBD1 identical over 9 bases. Sequenced input: PBMCs. CDR3 loop: CASSQDRGASIWQGYEQYF. Here the CDR3 DNA reads TGTGCCAGCAGCCAAGACAGGGGGGCATCTATTTGGCAGGGCTACGAGCAGTACTTC.